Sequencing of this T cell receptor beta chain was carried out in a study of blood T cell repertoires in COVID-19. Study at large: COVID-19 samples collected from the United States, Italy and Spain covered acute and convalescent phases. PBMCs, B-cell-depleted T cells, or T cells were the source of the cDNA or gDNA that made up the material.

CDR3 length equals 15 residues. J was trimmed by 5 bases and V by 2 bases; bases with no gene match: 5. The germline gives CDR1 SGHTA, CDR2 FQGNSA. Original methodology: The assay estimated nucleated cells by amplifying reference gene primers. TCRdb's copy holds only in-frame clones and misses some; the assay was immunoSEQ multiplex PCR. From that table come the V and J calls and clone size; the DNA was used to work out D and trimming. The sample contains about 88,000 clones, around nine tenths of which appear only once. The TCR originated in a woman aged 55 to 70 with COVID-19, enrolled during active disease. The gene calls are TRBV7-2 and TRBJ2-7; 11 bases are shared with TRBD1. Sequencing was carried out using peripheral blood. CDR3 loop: CASSLKSDRGHEQYF. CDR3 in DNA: TGTGCCAGCAGCTTAAAATCGGACAGGGGGCACGAGCAGTACTTC.